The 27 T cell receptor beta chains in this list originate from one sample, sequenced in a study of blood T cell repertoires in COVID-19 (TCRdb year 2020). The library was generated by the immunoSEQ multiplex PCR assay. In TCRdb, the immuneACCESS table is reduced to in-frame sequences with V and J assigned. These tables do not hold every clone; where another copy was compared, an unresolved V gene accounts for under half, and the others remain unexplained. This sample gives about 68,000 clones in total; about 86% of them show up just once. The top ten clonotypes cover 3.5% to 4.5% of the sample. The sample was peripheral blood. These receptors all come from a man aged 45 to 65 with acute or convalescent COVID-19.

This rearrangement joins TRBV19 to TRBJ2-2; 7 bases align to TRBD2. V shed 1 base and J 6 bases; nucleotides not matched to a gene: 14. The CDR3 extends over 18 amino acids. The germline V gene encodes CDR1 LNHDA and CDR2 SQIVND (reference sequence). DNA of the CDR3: TGTGCCAGTAGTATAGGATGGGAAGATCGGGGGGAGGCCGGGGAGCTGTTTTTT. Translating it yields CASSIGWEDRGEAGELFF.

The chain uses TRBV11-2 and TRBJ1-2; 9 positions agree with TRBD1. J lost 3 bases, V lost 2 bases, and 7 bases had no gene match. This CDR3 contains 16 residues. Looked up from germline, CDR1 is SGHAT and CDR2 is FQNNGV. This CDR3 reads CASSLRETGGDYGYTF. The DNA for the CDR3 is TGTGCCAGCAGCTTAAGGGAGACAGGGGGAGACTATGGCTACACCTTC.

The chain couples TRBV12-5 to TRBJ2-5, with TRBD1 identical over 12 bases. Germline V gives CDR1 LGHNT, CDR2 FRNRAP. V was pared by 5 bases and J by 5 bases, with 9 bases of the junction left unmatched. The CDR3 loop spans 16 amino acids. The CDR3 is CASGTGQGARLETQYF. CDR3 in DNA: TGTGCTAGTGGTACGGGACAGGGGGCCAGGCTGGAGACCCAGTACTTC.

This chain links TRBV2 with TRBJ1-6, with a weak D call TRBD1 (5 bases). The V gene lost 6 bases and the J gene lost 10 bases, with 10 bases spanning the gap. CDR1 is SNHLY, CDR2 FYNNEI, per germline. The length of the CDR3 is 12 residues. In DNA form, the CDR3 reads TGTGCCAGCAGGGGGGGAGTCTCACCCCTCCACTTT. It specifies CASRGGVSPLHF.

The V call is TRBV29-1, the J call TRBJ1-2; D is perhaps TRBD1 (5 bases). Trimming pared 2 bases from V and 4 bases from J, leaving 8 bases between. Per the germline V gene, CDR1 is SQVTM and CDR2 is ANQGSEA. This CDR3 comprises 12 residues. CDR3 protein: CSVESGRYGYTF. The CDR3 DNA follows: TGCAGCGTTGAATCAGGGCGCTATGGCTACACCTTC.

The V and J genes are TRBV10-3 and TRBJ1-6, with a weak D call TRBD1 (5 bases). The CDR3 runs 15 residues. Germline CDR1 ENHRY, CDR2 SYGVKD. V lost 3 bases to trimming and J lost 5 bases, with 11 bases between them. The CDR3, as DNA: TGTGCCATCAGTGATGCGGGGCCCAATAATTCACCCCTCCACTTT. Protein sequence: CAISDAGPNNSPLHF.

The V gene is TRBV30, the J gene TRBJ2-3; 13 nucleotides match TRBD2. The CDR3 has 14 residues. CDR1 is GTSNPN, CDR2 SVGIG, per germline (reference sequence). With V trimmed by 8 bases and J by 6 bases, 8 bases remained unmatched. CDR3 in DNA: TGTGCCGGGATACTAGCGGGAGGGGGGGATACGCAGTATTTT. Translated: CAGILAGGGDTQYF.

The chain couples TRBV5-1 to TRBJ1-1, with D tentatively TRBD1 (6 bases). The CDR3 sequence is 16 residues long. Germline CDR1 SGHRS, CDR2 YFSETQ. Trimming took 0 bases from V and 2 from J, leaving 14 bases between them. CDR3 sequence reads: CASSLAQGFYNTEAFF. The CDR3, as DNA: TGCGCCAGCAGCTTGGCACAGGGCTTCTACAACACTGAAGCTTTCTTT.

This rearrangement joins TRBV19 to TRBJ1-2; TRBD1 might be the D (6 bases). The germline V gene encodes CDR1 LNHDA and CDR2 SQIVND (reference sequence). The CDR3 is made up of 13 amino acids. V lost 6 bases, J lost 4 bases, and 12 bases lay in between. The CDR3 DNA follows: TGTGCCAGTAGGTATGGACAGATCTATGGCTACACCTTC. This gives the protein CASRYGQIYGYTF.

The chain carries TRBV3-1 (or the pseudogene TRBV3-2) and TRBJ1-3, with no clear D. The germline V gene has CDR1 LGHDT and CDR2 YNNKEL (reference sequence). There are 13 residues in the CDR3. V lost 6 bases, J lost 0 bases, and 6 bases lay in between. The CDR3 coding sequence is TGTGCCAGCAGAAAGAGCTCTGGAAACACCATATATTTT. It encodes CASRKSSGNTIYF.

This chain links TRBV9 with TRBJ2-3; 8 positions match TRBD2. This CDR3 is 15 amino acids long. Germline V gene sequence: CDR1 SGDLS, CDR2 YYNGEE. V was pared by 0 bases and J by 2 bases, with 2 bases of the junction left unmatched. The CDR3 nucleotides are TGTGCCAGCAGCGTAGTAGCGGGATACACAGATACGCAGTATTTT. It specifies CASSVVAGYTDTQYF.

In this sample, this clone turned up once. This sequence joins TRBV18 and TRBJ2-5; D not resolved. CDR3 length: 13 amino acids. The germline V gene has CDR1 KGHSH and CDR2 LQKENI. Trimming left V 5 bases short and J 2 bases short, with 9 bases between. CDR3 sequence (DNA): TGTGCCAGCTCAGGCAGTTCTCAAGAGACCCAGTACTTC. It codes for CASSGSSQETQYF.

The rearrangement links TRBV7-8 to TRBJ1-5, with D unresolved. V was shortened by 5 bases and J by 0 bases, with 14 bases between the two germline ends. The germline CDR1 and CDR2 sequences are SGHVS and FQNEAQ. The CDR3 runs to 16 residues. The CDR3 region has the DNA TGTGCCAGCAGCCTAATGGGAGGATATAGCAATCAGCCCCAGCATTTT. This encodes CASSLMGGYSNQPQHF. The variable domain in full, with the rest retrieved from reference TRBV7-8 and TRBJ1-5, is GAGVSQSPRYKVAKRGQDVALRCDPISGHVSLFWYQQALGQGPEFLTYFQNEAQLDKSGLPSDRFFAERPEGSVSTLKIQRTQQEDSAVYLCASSLMGGYSNQPQHFGDGTRLSIL.

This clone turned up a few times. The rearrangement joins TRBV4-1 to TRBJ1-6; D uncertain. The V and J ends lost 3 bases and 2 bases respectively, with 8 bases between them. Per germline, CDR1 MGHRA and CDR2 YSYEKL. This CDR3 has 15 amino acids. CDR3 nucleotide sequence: TGCGCCAGCAGCCACTACGGGACCTATAATTCACCCCTCCACTTT. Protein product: CASSHYGTYNSPLHF.

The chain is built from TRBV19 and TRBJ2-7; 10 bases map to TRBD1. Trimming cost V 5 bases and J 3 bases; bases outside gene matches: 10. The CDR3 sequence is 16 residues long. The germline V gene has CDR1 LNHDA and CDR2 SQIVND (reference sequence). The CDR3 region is CASSETTGTGDYEQYF. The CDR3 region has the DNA TGTGCCAGTAGTGAAACCACCGGGACAGGGGACTACGAGCAGTACTTC.

CDR3 amino acids: CSVEDLGGPKDTEAFF. In DNA form, the CDR3 reads TGCAGCGTTGAAGATCTCGGGGGGCCTAAGGACACTGAAGCTTTCTTT. The rearrangement links TRBV29-1 to TRBJ1-1, with D perhaps TRBD1 (6 bases). Trimming took off 0 bases at V and 3 bases at J, with 17 bases between the two ends. Germline V CDR1 and CDR2: SQVTM, ANQGSEA. The CDR3 runs to 16 residues.

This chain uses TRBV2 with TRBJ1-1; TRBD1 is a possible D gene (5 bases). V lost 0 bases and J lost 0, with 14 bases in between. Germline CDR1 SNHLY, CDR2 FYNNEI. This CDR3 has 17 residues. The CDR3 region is CASSEAARGGVNTEAFF. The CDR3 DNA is TGTGCCAGCAGTGAAGCGGCGCGGGGAGGGGTGAACACTGAAGCTTTCTTT.

DNA for the CDR3: TGTGCCAGCACTAGACAGGGGGCATTAGATACTGAAGCTTTCTTT. It yields the protein CASTRQGALDTEAFF. V is TRBV9 and J is TRBJ1-1; 10 bases fit TRBD1. There are 15 residues in the CDR3. From germline, CDR1 is SGDLS and CDR2 YYNGEE. V lost 6 bases and J lost 5; bases outside the gene matches: 10.

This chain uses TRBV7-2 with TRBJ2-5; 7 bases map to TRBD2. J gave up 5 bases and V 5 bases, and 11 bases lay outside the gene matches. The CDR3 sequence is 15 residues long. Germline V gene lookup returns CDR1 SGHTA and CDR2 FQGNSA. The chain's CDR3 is CASSATSTSMETQYF. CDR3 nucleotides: TGTGCCAGCAGCGCCACCTCGACTAGCATGGAGACCCAGTACTTC.

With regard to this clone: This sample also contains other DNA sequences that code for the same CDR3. CDR3 DNA sequence: TGCGCCAGCAGCTTAGGGGTGAACACTGAAGCTTTCTTT. Encoded protein: CASSLGVNTEAFF. V usage is TRBV5-1 and J usage is TRBJ1-1, with D tentatively TRBD1 (5 bases). Germline V gives CDR1 SGHRS, CDR2 YFSETQ. V gave up 2 bases and J gave up 0 bases, with 5 bases separating them. The CDR3 has 13 residues.

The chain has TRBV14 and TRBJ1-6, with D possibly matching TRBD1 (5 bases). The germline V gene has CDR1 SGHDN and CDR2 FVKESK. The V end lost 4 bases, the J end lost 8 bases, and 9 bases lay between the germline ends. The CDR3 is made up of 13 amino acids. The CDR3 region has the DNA TGTGCCAGCAGCCCGACAGACTATTCACCCCTCCACTTT. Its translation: CASSPTDYSPLHF.

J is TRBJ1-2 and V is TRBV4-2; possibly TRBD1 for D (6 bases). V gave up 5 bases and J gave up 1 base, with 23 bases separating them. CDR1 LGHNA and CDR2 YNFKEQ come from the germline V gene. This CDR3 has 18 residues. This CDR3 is CASSYYFIQGTNNYGYTF. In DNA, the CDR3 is TGTGCCAGCAGCTACTATTTCATTCAGGGGACCAATAACTATGGCTACACCTTC.

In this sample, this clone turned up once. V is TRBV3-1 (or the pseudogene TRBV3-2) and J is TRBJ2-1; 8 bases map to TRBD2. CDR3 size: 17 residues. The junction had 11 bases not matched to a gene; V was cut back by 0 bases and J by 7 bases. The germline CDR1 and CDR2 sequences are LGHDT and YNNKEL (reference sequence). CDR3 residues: CASSQEGRTTGGNEQFF. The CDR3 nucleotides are TGTGCCAGCAGCCAAGAAGGAAGGACTACGGGGGGGAATGAGCAGTTCTTC.

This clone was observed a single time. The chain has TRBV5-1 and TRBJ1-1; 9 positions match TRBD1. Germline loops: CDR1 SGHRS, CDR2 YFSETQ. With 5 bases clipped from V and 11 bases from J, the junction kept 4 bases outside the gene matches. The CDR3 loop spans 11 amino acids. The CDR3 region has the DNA TGCGCCAGCAGAGACAGGGGGGGGGCTTTCTTT. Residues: CASRDRGGAFF.

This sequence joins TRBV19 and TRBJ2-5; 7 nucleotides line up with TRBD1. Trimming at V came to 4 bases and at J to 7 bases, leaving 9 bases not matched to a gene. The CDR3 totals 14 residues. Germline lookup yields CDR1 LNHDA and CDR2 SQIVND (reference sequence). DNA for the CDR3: TGTGCCAGTAGTACCGACAGGGTCGGAGGGACCCAGTACTTC. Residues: CASSTDRVGGTQYF.

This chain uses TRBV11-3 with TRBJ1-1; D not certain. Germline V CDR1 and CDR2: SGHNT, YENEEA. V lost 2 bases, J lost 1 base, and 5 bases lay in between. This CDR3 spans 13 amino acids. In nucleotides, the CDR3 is TGTGCCAGCAGCTTACGAGAGAACACTGAAGCTTTCTTT. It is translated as CASSLRENTEAFF.

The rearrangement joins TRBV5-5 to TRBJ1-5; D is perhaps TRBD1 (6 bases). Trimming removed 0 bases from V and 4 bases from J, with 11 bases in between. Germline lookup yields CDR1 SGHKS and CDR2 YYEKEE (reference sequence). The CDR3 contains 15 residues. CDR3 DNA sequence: TGTGCCAGCAGCTTGGGGACAGAAATAAATCAGCCCCAGCATTTT. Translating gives CASSLGTEINQPQHF.